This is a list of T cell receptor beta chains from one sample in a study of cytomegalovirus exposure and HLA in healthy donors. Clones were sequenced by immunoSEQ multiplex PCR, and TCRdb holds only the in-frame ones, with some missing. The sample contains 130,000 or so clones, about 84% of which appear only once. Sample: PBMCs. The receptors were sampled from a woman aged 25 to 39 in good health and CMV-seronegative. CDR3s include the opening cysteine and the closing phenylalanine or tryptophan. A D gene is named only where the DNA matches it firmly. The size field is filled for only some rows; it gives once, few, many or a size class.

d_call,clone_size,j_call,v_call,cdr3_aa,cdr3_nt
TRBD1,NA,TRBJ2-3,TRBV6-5,CASSWDRGRDTQYF,TGTGCCAGCAGTTGGGACAGGGGGAGAGATACGCAGTATTTT
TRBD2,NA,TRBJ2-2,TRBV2,CASGTSGGARTGELFF,TGTGCCAGCGGGACTAGCGGGGGGGCCAGAACCGGGGAGCTGTTTTTT
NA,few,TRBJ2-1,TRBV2,CASAVKGVPEQFF,TGTGCCAGTGCCGTCAAAGGGGTCCCTGAGCAGTTCTTC
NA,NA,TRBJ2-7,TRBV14,CASSQGISYEQYF,TGTGCCAGCAGCCAAGGTATTTCCTACGAGCAGTACTTC
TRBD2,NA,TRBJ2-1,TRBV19,CASNHGAGGGNNEQFF,TGTGCCAGTAATCACGGGGCGGGGGGCGGAAACAATGAGCAGTTCTTC
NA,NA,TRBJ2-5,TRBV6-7,CASSRGGGGRETQYF,TGTGCCAGCAGCCGAGGTGGAGGGGGCAGGGAGACCCAGTACTTC
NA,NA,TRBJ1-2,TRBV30,CAWSAQGGYTF,TGTGCCTGGAGTGCTCAGGGTGGCTACACCTTC
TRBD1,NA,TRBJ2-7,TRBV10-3,CACGTRTGVPSSYEQYF,TGTGCCTGCGGGACGAGGACAGGGGTCCCGAGCTCCTACGAGCAGTACTTC
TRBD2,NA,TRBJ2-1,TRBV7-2,CASYLAGGYEQFF,TGTGCCAGCTATCTAGCGGGGGGATATGAGCAGTTCTTC
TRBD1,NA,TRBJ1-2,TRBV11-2,CASSFIQGGSLTIYYGYTF,TGTGCCAGCAGCTTCATACAGGGGGGTAGCCTCACGATCTATTATGGCTACACCTTC
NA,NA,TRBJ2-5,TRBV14,CASSQRALETQYF,TGTGCCAGCAGCCAACGCGCATTAGAGACCCAGTACTTC
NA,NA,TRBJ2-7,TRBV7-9,CASGDSYEQYF,TGTGCCAGCGGAGACAGCTACGAGCAGTACTTC
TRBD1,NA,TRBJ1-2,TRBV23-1,CASSQSGRIRGFYGYTF,TGCGCCAGCAGTCAATCGGGCAGAATCAGGGGGTTCTATGGCTACACCTTC
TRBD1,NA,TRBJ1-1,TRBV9,CASSPGTGTGYTEAFF,TGTGCCAGCAGCCCAGGGACAGGGACTGGTTACACTGAAGCTTTCTTT
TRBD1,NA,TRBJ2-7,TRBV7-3,CASSPVGQGGEQYF,TGTGCCAGCAGCCCCGTAGGACAGGGTGGCGAGCAGTACTTC
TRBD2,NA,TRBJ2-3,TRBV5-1,CASSLLSLAGYTDTQYF,TGCGCCAGCAGCTTGTTATCGCTAGCGGGGTATACAGATACGCAGTATTTT
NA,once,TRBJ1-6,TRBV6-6,CASIRLGLHYNSPLHF,TGTGCCAGCATCCGCCTTGGGCTACACTATAATTCACCCCTCCACTTT
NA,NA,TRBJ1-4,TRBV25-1,CASSRFKRGNEKLFF,TGTGCCAGCAGCCGATTCAAGCGGGGTAATGAAAAACTGTTTTTT
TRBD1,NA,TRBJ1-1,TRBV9,CASRQFTGGRAFF,TGTGCCAGCAGACAATTCACAGGGGGCCGAGCTTTCTTT
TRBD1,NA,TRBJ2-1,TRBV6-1,CASSGDRGGNEQFF,TGTGCCAGCAGTGGCGACAGGGGGGGCAATGAGCAGTTCTTC
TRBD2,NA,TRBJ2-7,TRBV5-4,CASSLAGTSNSDEQYF,TGTGCCAGCAGCTTGGCCGGGACTAGCAATTCGGACGAGCAGTACTTC
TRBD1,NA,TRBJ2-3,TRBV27,CASSSQGAWGRKDTQYF,TGTGCCAGCAGTTCCCAGGGGGCTTGGGGGAGGAAAGATACGCAGTATTTT
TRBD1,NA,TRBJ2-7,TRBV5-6,CASSLVGTGIYEQYF,TGTGCCAGCAGCTTGGTTGGGACAGGTATTTACGAGCAGTACTTC
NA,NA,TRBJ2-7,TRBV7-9,CASSFPGDGNYEQYF,TGTGCCAGCAGCTTCCCGGGAGACGGAAACTACGAGCAGTACTTC
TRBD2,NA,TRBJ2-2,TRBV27,CASRTSGGSNTGELFF,TGTGCCAGTCGGACTAGCGGGGGGTCGAACACCGGGGAGCTGTTTTTT
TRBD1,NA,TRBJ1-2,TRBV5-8,CASSGGQGYGYTF,TGTGCCAGCAGCGGGGGACAGGGCTATGGCTACACCTTC
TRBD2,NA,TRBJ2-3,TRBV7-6,CASSASGGVDTQYF,TGTGCCAGCAGCGCTAGCGGGGGGGTAGATACGCAGTATTTT
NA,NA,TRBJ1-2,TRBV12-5,CASSGSNYGYTF,TGTGCTAGCTCAGGGTCCAACTATGGCTACACCTTC
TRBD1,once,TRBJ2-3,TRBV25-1,CASSKGQGSTDTQYF,TGTGCCAGCAGCAAAGGACAGGGTAGCACAGATACGCAGTATTTT
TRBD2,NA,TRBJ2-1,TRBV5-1,CASSLWGRGAYNEQFF,TGCGCCAGCAGCTTGTGGGGACGGGGGGCCTACAATGAGCAGTTCTTC
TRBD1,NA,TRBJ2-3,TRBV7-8,CASSLGTTGYRMDTQYF,TGTGCCAGCAGCTTAGGTACGACAGGGTACCGGATGGATACGCAGTATTTT
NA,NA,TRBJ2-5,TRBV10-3,CAISGGRGRGQETQYF,TGTGCCATCAGTGGAGGCAGGGGAAGGGGCCAAGAGACCCAGTACTTC
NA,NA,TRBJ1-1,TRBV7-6,CASSSNPNTEAFF,TGTGCCAGCAGTTCCAATCCGAACACTGAAGCTTTCTTT
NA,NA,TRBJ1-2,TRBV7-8,CASSPLRRLAGGYTF,TGTGCCAGCAGCCCACTGAGGCGCCTTGCGGGTGGCTACACCTTC
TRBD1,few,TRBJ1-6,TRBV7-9,CASSRSGTDNSPLHF,TGTGCCAGCAGCCGGTCCGGGACAGATAATTCACCCCTCCACTTT
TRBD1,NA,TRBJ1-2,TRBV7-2,CASSLSTGTGLYGYTF,TGTGCCAGCAGCTTATCCACCGGGACAGGGTTGTATGGCTACACCTTC
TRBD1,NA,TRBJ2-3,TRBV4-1,CASSQETGLDTQYF,TGCGCCAGCAGCCAAGAGACAGGGTTAGATACGCAGTATTTT
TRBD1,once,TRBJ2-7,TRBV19,CASSMSGQALYEQYF,TGTGCCAGTAGTATGAGCGGACAGGCGCTTTACGAGCAGTACTTC
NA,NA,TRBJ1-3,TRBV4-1,CASSQEIVSGISGNTIYF,TGCGCCAGCAGCCAAGAGATCGTAAGCGGTATCTCTGGAAACACCATATATTTT
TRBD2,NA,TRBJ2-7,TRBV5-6,CASSLTSGAPYEQYF,TGTGCCAGCAGCCTGACTAGCGGGGCTCCCTACGAGCAGTACTTC
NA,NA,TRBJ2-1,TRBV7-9,CASSLVSPNEQFF,TGTGCCAGCAGCTTAGTCAGTCCTAATGAGCAGTTCTTC
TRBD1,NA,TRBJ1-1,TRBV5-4,CASSSRQGMNTEAFF,TGTGCCAGCAGTAGTCGACAGGGCATGAACACTGAAGCTTTCTTT
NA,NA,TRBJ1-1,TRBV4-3,CASSQGSPTGGNTEAFF,TGCGCCAGCAGCCAAGGGAGCCCGACAGGAGGGAACACTGAAGCTTTCTTT
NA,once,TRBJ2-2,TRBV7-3,CASSPGAGVTGELFF,TGTGCCAGCAGCCCGGGGGCGGGGGTTACCGGGGAGCTGTTTTTT
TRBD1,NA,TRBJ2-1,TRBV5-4,CASSSGTGIYNEQFF,TGTGCCAGCAGCTCCGGGACAGGGATATACAATGAGCAGTTCTTC
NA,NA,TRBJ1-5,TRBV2,CASTPQGNQPQHF,TGTGCCAGCACCCCTCAGGGCAATCAGCCCCAGCATTTT
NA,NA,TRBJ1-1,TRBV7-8,CASSLLQVGQGEAFF,TGTGCCAGCAGCTTATTACAGGTGGGGCAGGGTGAAGCTTTCTTT
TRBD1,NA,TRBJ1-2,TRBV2,CASSASLGQNYGYTF,TGTGCCAGCAGTGCAAGTCTGGGACAGAACTATGGCTACACCTTC
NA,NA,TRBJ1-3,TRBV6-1,CASSEGGFSGNTIYF,TGTGCCAGCAGTGAAGGCGGGTTCTCTGGAAACACCATATATTTT
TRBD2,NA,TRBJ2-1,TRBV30,CAWSPGGSGGLYNEQFF,TGTGCCTGGAGCCCCGGGGGTAGCGGGGGCCTATACAATGAGCAGTTCTTC
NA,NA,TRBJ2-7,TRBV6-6,CASSTRQEDANHF,TGTGCCAGCAGTACACGACAGGAGGACGCAAATCACTTC